This section outlines one T cell receptor beta chain sequence together with its context. Its antigen remains unknown. 5'RACE primed from the constant segment yielded TCR alpha and TCR beta cDNA libraries bearing sample barcodes and UMIs. TCRdb fed the 5' RACE reads into MiXCR, producing one record per CDR3 protein. Of roughly 300,000 distinct CDR3 sequences in the sample, under 20% were seen once. The sample is drawn from a study of T-cell memory formation after mild COVID-19. CDR3 length: 15 amino acids. Trimming at V came to 3 bases and at J to 6 bases, leaving 6 bases not matched to a gene. Germline assignment: CDR1 SGHRS and CDR2 YFSETQ. Study results and limitations: The second-wave clones peaking on day 37 were not confirmed as SARS-CoV-2-specific. CD4+ contracting clones were mainly CM and EM; CD8+ ones, EMRA.

The sequenced sample was PBMCs or a T cell subset sorted from them (not recorded which). The V gene is TRBV5-1, the J gene TRBJ2-2; 9 nucleotides match TRBD1. The source of this sequence is a man younger than 30 who had mild COVID-19 (a few samples of this study predate the infection). Cell type and time point are not known. Here the CDR3 reads CASSSRDRVPGELFF. The CDR3 region has the DNA TGCGCCAGCAGCTCCCGGGACAGGGTTCCCGGGGAGCTGTTTTTT. Filled out from reference TRBV5-1 and TRBJ2-2, the complete variable domain reads KAGVTQTPRYLIKTRGQQVTLSCSPISGHRSVSWYQQTPGQGLQFLFEYFSETQRNKGNFPGRFSGRQFSNSRSEMNVSTLELGDSALYLCASSSRDRVPGELFFGEGSRLTVL.